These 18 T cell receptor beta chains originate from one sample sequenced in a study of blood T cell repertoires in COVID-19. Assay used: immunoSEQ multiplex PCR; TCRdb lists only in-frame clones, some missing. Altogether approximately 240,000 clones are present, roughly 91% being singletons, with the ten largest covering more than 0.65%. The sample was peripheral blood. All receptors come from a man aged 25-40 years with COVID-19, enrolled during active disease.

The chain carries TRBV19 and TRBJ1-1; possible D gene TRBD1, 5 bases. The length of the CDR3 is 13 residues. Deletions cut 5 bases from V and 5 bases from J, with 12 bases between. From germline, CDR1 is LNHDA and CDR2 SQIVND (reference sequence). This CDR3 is CASSPPGGTEAFF. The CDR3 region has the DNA TGTGCCAGTAGTCCCCCGGGGGGAACTGAAGCTTTCTTT.

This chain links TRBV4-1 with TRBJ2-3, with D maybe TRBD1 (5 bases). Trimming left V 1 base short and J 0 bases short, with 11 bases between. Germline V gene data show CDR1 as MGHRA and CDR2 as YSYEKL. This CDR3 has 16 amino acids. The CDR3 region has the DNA TGCGCCAGCAGCCAAGTTGGTCAGGGCAGCACAGATACGCAGTATTTT. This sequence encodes CASSQVGQGSTDTQYF.

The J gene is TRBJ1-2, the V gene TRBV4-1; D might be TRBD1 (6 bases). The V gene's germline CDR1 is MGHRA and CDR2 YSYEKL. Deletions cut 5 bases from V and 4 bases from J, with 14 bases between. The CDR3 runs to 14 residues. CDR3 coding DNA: TGCGCCAGCAGCACAGAACAGGGCGGCTATGGCTACACCTTC. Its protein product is CASSTEQGGYGYTF.

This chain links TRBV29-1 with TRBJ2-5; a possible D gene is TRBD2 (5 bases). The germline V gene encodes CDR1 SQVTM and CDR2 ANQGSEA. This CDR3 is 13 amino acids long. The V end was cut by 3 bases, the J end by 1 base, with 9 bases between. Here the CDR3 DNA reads TGCAGCGTTGACCTAGCCTCCCAAGAGACCCAGTACTTC. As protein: CSVDLASQETQYF.

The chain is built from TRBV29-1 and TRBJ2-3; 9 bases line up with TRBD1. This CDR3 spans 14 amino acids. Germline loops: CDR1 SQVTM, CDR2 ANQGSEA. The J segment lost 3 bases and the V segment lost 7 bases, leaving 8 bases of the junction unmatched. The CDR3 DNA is TGCAGCGATACAGGGGGCTCATCGACAGATACGCAGTATTTT. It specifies CSDTGGSSTDTQYF.

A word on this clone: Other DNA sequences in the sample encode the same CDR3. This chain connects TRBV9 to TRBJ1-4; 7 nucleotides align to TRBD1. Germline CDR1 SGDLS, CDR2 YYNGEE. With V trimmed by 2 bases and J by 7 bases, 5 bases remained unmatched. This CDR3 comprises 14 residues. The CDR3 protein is CASSVGQGGEKLFF. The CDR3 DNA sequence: TGTGCCAGCAGCGTTGGGCAGGGGGGTGAAAAACTGTTTTTT.

CDR3 loop: CASKGTSLNEQFF. The CDR3 coding sequence is TGTGCCAGCAAGGGGACTAGTCTCAATGAGCAGTTCTTC. The chain has TRBV27 and TRBJ2-1; 8 nucleotides align to TRBD2. Trimming took 7 bases from V and 6 from J; bases not matched to a gene: 5. Germline CDR1 reads MNHEY; CDR2 reads SMNVEV (reference sequence). There are 13 residues in the CDR3.

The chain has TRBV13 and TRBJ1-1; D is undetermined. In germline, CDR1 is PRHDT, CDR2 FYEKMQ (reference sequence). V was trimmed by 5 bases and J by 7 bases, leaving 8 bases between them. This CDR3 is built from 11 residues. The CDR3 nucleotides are TGTGCCAGCAGCGGAGGTAGTGAAGCTTTCTTT. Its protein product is CASSGGSEAFF.

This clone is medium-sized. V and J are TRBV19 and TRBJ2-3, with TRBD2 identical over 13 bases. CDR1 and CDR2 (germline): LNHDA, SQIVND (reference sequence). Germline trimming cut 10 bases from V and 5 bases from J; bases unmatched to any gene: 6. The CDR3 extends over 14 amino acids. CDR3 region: CATGLAGAGDTQYF. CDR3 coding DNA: TGTGCCACAGGACTAGCGGGGGCAGGAGATACGCAGTATTTT.

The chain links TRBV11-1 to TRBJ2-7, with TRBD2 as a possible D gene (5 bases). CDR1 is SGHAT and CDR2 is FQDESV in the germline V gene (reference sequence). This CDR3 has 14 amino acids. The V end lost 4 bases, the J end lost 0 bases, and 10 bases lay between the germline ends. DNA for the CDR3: TGTGCCAGCAGCTCCCGGACTGACTCCTACGAGCAGTACTTC. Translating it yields CASSSRTDSYEQYF.

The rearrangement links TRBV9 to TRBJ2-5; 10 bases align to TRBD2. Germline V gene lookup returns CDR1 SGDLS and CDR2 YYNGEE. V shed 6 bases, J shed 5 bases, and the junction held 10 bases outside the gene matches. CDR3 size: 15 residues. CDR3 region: CASTKRGGRGETQYF. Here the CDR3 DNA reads TGTGCCAGCACGAAGCGGGGGGGCAGAGGGGAGACCCAGTACTTC.

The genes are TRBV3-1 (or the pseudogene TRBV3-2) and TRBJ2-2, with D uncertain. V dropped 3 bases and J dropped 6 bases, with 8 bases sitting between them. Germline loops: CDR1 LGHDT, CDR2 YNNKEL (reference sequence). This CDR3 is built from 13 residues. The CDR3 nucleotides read TGTGCCAGCAGCCAGGGCGATGCCGGGGAGCTGTTTTTT. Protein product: CASSQGDAGELFF.

In DNA form, the CDR3 reads TGTGCCAGCAGCCAAGCCGAGGGTAGCGGCTACGAGCAGTACTTC. It is translated as CASSQAEGSGYEQYF. V is TRBV4-2 and J is TRBJ2-7, with a possible D match to TRBD2 (6 bases). The germline V gene has CDR1 LGHNA and CDR2 YNFKEQ. The CDR3 consists of 15 residues. Trimming cost V 1 base and J 3 bases, with 13 bases left between them.

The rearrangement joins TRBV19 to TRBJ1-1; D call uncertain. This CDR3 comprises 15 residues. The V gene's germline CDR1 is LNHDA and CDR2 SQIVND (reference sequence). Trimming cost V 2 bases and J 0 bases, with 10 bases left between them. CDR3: CASSISVRLNTEAFF. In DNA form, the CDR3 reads TGTGCCAGTAGTATATCGGTCCGGTTGAACACTGAAGCTTTCTTT. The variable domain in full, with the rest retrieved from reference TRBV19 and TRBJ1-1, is DGGITQSPKYLFRKEGQNVTLSCEQNLNHDAMYWYRQDPGQGLRLIYYSQIVNDFQKGDIAEGYSVSREKKESFPLTVTSAQKNPTAFYLCASSISVRLNTEAFFGQGTRLTVV.

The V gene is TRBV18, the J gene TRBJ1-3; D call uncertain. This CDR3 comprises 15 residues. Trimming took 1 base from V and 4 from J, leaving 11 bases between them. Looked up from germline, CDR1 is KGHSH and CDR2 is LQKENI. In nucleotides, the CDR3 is TGTGCCAGCTCACCACTGGGCGGGGAAGGAAACACCATATATTTT. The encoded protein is CASSPLGGEGNTIYF.

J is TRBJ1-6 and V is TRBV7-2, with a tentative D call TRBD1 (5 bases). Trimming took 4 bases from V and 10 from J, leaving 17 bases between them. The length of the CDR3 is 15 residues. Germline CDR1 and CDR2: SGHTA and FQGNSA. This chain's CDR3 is CASSSLTGGSSPLHF. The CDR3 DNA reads TGTGCCAGCAGCTCCCTAACAGGAGGGAGCTCACCCCTCCACTTT. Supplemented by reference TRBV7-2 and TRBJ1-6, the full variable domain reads GAGVSQSPSNKVTEKGKDVELRCDPISGHTALYWYRQSLGQGLEFLIYFQGNSAPDKSGLPSDRFSAERTGGSVSTLTIQRTQQEDSAVYLCASSSLTGGSSPLHFGNGTRLTVT.

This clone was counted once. The CDR3 sequence is CASSQRTDLNTEAFF. As DNA, the CDR3 is TGTGCCAGCAGCCAGCGGACGGACTTGAACACTGAAGCTTTCTTT. V is TRBV4-2 and J is TRBJ1-1; no clear D. The V end lost 3 bases, the J end lost 0 bases, and 11 bases lay between the germline ends. CDR1 is LGHNA, CDR2 YNFKEQ, per germline. The length of the CDR3 is 15 residues.

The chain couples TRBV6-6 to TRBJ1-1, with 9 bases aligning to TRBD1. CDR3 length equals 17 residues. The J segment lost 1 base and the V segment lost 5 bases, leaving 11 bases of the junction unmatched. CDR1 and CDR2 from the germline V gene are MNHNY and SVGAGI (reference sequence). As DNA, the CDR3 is TGTGCCAGCAGTCCAACCGGGACAGGGAGACCGAACACTGAAGCTTTCTTT. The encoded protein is CASSPTGTGRPNTEAFF.